This record looks at one T cell receptor beta chain sequence and its context. Germline CDR1 MDHEN, CDR2 SYDVKM. The CDR3 runs to 16 residues. The ends lost 6 bases at V and 2 bases at J; junction bases unmatched: 5. The sample comes from a study of T cell changes during pregnancy in multiple sclerosis. TCRdb keeps only in-frame clones here, not all; method: immunoSEQ multiplex PCR. The sample lists some 40,000 clones; roughly 94% were seen once. This TCR was recovered from a female donor with multiple sclerosis, enrolled in a pregnancy study. V gene TRBV28 combines with J gene TRBJ2-2; 11 positions match TRBD2. Sample: peripheral blood, taken in the third trimester of pregnancy. The CDR3 here is CASSPTSGANTGELFF. DNA of the CDR3: TGTGCCAGCAGCCCGACTAGCGGGGCCAACACCGGGGAGCTGTTTTTT.